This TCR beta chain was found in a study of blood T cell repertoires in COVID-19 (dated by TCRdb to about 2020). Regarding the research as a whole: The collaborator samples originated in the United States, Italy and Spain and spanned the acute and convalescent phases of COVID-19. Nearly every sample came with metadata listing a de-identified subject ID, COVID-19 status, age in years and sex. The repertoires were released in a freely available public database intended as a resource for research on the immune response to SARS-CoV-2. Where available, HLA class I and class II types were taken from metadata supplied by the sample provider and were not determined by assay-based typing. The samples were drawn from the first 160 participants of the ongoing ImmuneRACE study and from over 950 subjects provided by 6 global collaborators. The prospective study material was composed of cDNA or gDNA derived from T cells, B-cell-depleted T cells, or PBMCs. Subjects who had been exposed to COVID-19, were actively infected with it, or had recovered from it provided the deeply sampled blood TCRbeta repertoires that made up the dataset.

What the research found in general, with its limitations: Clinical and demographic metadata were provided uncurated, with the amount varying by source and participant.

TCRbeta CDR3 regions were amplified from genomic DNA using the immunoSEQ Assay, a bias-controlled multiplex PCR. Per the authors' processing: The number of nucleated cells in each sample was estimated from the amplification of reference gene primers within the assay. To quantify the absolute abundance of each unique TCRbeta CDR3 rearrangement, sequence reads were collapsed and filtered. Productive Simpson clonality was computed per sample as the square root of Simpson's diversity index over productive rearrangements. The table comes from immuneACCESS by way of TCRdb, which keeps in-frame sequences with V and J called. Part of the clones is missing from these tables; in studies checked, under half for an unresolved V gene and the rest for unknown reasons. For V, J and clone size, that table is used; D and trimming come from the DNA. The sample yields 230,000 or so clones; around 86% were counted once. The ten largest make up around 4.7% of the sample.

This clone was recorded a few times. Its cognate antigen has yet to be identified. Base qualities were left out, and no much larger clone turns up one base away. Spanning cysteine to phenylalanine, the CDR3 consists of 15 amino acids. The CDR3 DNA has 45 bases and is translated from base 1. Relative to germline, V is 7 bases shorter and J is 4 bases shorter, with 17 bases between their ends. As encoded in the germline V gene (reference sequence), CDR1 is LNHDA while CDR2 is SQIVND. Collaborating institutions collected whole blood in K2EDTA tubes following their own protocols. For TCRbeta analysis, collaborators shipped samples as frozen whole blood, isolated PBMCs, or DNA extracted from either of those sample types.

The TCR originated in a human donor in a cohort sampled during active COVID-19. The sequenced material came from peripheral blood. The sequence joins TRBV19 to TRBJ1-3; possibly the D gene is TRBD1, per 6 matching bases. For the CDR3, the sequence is CASTNDRSQGNTIYF. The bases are TGTGCCAGTACAAACGACAGGTCGCAAGGAAACACCATATATTTT.